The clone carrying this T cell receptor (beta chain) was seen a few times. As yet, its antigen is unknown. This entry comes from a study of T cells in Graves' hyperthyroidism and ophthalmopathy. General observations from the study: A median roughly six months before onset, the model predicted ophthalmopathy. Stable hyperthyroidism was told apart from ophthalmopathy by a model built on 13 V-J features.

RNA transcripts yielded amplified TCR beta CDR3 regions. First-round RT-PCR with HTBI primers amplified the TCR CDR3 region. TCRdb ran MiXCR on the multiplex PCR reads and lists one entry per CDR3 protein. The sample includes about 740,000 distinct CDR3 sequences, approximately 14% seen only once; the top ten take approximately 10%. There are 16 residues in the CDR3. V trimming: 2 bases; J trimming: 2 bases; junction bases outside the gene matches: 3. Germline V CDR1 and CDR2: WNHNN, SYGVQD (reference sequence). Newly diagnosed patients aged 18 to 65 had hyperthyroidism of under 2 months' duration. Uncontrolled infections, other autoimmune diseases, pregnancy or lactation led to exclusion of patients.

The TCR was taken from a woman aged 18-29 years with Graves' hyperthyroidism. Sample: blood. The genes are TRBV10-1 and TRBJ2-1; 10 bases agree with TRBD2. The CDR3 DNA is TGCGCCAGCAGTGAGACTAGCGGGACCACCTACAATGAGCAGTTCTTC. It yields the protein CASSETSGTTYNEQFF.